These 27 T cell receptor beta chains originate from one sample sequenced in a study of blood T cell repertoires in COVID-19. Data came from immunoSEQ multiplex PCR; TCRdb stores just in-frame clones and leaves some out. The sample has hundreds of thousands of clones, 70% to 90% seen once. The material sequenced was PBMCs or T cells enriched from blood (not recorded which). The receptors were sampled from a young man who had recovered from COVID-19.

This sequence joins TRBV6-2 or TRBV6-3 and TRBJ2-7; 7 bases agree with TRBD1. The V and J ends lost 6 bases and 6 bases, in that order; junction bases with no gene match: 5. This CDR3 has 12 residues. The germline CDR1 and CDR2 sequences are MNHEY and SVGEGT. The DNA for the CDR3 is TGTGCCAGCAGCCCCAGGGGGACCGAGCAGTACTTC. It is translated as CASSPRGTEQYF.

This clone came up once. This sequence joins TRBV14 and TRBJ2-5; D possibly corresponds to TRBD1 (6 bases). V lost 0 bases and J lost 5, with 13 bases in between. CDR1 SGHDN and CDR2 FVKESK come from the germline V gene. CDR3 length equals 15 residues. The CDR3 reads CASSQERAQGETQYF. CDR3 in DNA: TGTGCCAGCAGCCAAGAAAGGGCACAGGGCGAGACCCAGTACTTC.

The chain combines TRBV9 with TRBJ1-6, with 9 bases aligning to TRBD1. Germline assignment: CDR1 SGDLS and CDR2 YYNGEE. The J segment lost 6 bases and the V segment lost 1 base, leaving 8 bases of the junction unmatched. There are 17 residues in the CDR3. The CDR3 sequence is CASSVSWGQGLNSPLHF. CDR3 in DNA: TGTGCCAGCAGCGTAAGCTGGGGACAGGGCCTTAATTCACCCCTCCACTTT.

The rearrangement links TRBV19 to TRBJ1-4; D possibly corresponds to TRBD1 (6 bases). The CDR3 covers 13 residues. V was pared by 9 bases and J by 4 bases, with 12 bases between. Germline CDR1 and CDR2: LNHDA and SQIVND (reference sequence). This CDR3 is CASKTGINEKLFF. In DNA, the CDR3 is TGTGCCAGCAAGACAGGAATTAATGAAAAACTGTTTTTT.

This chain uses TRBV13 with TRBJ1-1, with 8 bases that match TRBD1. CDR3 length: 15 amino acids. Germline V gene data show CDR1 as PRHDT and CDR2 as FYEKMQ (reference sequence). V shed 5 bases, J shed 4 bases, and the junction held 9 bases outside the gene matches. CDR3 DNA: TGTGCCAGCAGCCTCCGGACAGGGAGGCCCACTGAAGCTTTCTTT. Protein sequence: CASSLRTGRPTEAFF.

This chain connects TRBV9 to TRBJ1-2; D possibly corresponds to TRBD1 (6 bases). The CDR3 runs 16 residues. The V and J ends lost 0 bases and 7 bases respectively, with 19 bases between them. CDR1 is SGDLS, CDR2 YYNGEE, per germline. For the CDR3, the DNA is TGTGCCAGCAGCGTAGCGCCGAACAGGGAACCGGGTGGCTACACCTTC. Translated, it gives CASSVAPNREPGGYTF. Variable domain in full (rest from reference TRBV9 and TRBJ1-2): DSGVTQTPKHLITATGQRVTLRCSPRSGDLSVYWYQQSLDQGLQFLIQYYNGEERAKGNILERFSAQQFPDLHSELNLSSLELGDSALYFCASSVAPNREPGGYTFGSGTRLTVV.

The chain joins TRBV6-6 to TRBJ2-6, with D possibly matching TRBD2 (6 bases). This CDR3 spans 17 amino acids. V dropped 5 bases and J dropped 0 bases, with 14 bases sitting between them. Germline V gene sequence: CDR1 MNHNY, CDR2 SVGAGI (reference sequence). The CDR3 coding sequence is TGTGCCAGCAGTCCCGCGGGGAAGTACTCTGGGGCCAACGTCCTGACTTTC. Translated, it gives CASSPAGKYSGANVLTF.

This sequence joins TRBV24-1 and TRBJ2-1; 7 nucleotides agree with TRBD1. V was pared by 5 bases and J by 4 bases, with 4 bases of the junction left unmatched. The CDR3 has 14 amino acids. Germline-derived CDR1 and CDR2 are KGHDR and SFDVKD. The CDR3 region is CATSASGQYNEQFF. In DNA, the CDR3 is TGTGCCACCAGTGCTTCGGGACAGTACAATGAGCAGTTCTTC.

The J gene is TRBJ2-1, the V gene TRBV24-1; a possible D gene is TRBD1 (7 bases). Germline V gives CDR1 KGHDR, CDR2 SFDVKD. Trimming took 4 bases from V and 1 from J, leaving 13 bases between them. The length of the CDR3 is 16 residues. The CDR3, as DNA: TGTGCCACCAGTGACGTGGGGGGACAGTCCTACAATGAGCAGTTCTTC. This translates into CATSDVGGQSYNEQFF.

The rearrangement links TRBV10-2 to TRBJ1-5; tentative D call: TRBD1 (5 bases). The CDR3 is 14 amino acids. Deletions cut 8 bases from V and 5 bases from J, with 16 bases between. The germline gives CDR1 WSHSY, CDR2 SAAADI. The CDR3 protein is CASSGGGWYQPQHF. As DNA, the CDR3 is TGCGCCAGCTCGGGGGGGGGTTGGTATCAGCCCCAGCATTTT.

CDR3 nucleotides: TGTGCCAGCCAGTATTGGGGCCTTAACACCGGGGAGCTGTTTTTT. It encodes CASQYWGLNTGELFF. V usage is TRBV5-5 and J usage is TRBJ2-2, with a possible D match to TRBD1 (5 bases). The CDR3 consists of 15 residues. Germline V gene data show CDR1 as SGHKS and CDR2 as YYEKEE (reference sequence). V lost 7 bases to trimming and J lost 2 bases, with 15 bases between them. The full variable domain, its missing parts supplied by reference TRBV5-5 and TRBJ2-2, is DAGVTQSPTHLIKTRGQQVTLRCSPISGHKSVSWYQQVLGQGPQFIFQYYEKEERGRGNFPDRFSARQFPNYSSELNVNALLLGDSALYLCASQYWGLNTGELFFGEGSRLTVL.

The chain joins TRBV12-3 or TRBV12-4 to TRBJ1-2; D not certain. V shed 2 bases and J shed 4 bases, with 5 bases lying between them. The CDR3 is 12 residues long. Here the CDR3 reads CASSLTAYGYTF. CDR3 sequence (DNA): TGTGCCAGCAGTTTAACAGCCTATGGCTACACCTTC.

The chain carries TRBV7-9 and TRBJ2-5; TRBD1 matches 9 bases. This CDR3 spans 15 amino acids. The germline gives CDR1 SEHNR, CDR2 FQNEAQ (reference sequence). Unmatched junction bases numbered 9, after V lost 5 bases and J lost 5 bases. CDR3 residues: CASSQYRGLGETQYF. The CDR3 bases are TGTGCCAGCAGCCAGTACAGGGGGCTAGGGGAGACCCAGTACTTC.

V gene TRBV28 combines with J gene TRBJ1-5; 9 bases match TRBD1. Per germline, CDR1 MDHEN and CDR2 SYDVKM. The CDR3 covers 16 residues. With V trimmed by 4 bases and J by 6 bases, 10 bases remained unmatched. The CDR3 spells CASSYPGQGTFQPQHF. The CDR3 nucleotides read TGTGCCAGCAGTTACCCGGGACAGGGTACTTTTCAGCCCCAGCATTTT.

In this sample, this clone turned up once. The rearrangement uses TRBV19 and TRBJ1-5; D is ambiguous. The germline V gene has CDR1 LNHDA and CDR2 SQIVND (reference sequence). This CDR3 comprises 15 residues. Trimming shortened V by 6 bases and J by 11 bases, and 23 bases separated the two germline ends. The DNA for the CDR3 is TGTGCCAGTAGCAACTGGCGGGGTCTCGCCCTGGCCCAGCATTTT. Residues: CASSNWRGLALAQHF.

This clone was detected once. The chain carries TRBV18 and TRBJ2-5; 8 bases match TRBD1. V dropped 7 bases and J dropped 0; count of bases not matched to a gene: 1. CDR3 size: 13 residues. In germline, CDR1 is KGHSH, CDR2 LQKENI. The CDR3, as DNA: TGTGCCAGCTGGGGACAGGACCAAGAGACCCAGTACTTC. Protein sequence: CASWGQDQETQYF.

The chain joins TRBV5-4 to TRBJ2-2, with a weak D call TRBD2 (5 bases). CDR1 and CDR2 (germline): SGHNT, YYREEE (reference sequence). The CDR3 sequence is 17 residues long. The V end was cut by 4 bases, the J end by 1 base, with 17 bases between. Here the CDR3 DNA reads TGTGCCAGCAGCGGGGAGTCGGGAACCTTGAACACCGGGGAGCTGTTTTTT. This sequence encodes CASSGESGTLNTGELFF.

The chain recombines TRBV27 with TRBJ2-7, with D possibly matching TRBD2 (6 bases). This CDR3 contains 15 residues. Germline lookup yields CDR1 MNHEY and CDR2 SMNVEV (reference sequence). V was clipped by 3 bases and J by 1 base, with 13 bases between them. CDR3: CASSFMAGRSYEQYF. The CDR3 DNA reads as TGTGCCAGCAGTTTTATGGCGGGAAGGTCCTACGAGCAGTACTTC.

The rearrangement joins TRBV19 to TRBJ2-1, with D unclear. CDR1 is LNHDA and CDR2 is SQIVND in the germline V gene (reference sequence). With 3 bases removed from V and 3 bases from J, the gap between germline ends came to 12 bases. The CDR3 totals 15 residues. CDR3: CASSMELIGYNEQFF. The CDR3 DNA reads as TGTGCCAGTAGTATGGAGTTAATAGGCTACAATGAGCAGTTCTTC. Looking up the rest from reference TRBV19 and TRBJ2-1 gives the full variable domain: DGGITQSPKYLFRKEGQNVTLSCEQNLNHDAMYWYRQDPGQGLRLIYYSQIVNDFQKGDIAEGYSVSREKKESFPLTVTSAQKNPTAFYLCASSMELIGYNEQFFGPGTRLTVL.

The chain combines TRBV24-1 with TRBJ1-2; maybe TRBD1 (6 bases). Trimming shortened V by 0 bases and J by 5 bases, and 9 bases separated the two germline ends. The CDR3 runs 14 residues. Germline loops: CDR1 KGHDR, CDR2 SFDVKD. CDR3 protein: CATSDLTGWYGYTF. The CDR3 region has the DNA TGTGCCACCAGTGATTTGACAGGGTGGTATGGCTACACCTTC.

This clone occurred once. The chain joins TRBV15 to TRBJ2-5, with D possibly TRBD1 on 5 matching bases. This CDR3 spans 15 amino acids. The germline V gene has CDR1 LNHNV and CDR2 YYDKDF (reference sequence). Trimming removed 1 base from V and 4 bases from J, with 13 bases in between. CDR3 DNA: TGTGCCACCAGCAGAGGCGAAGAAGGGGCAGAGACCCAGTACTTC. Translation: CATSRGEEGAETQYF.

The rearrangement joins TRBV9 to TRBJ1-3, with 7 bases lining up with TRBD1. Germline trimming cut 1 base from V and 2 bases from J; bases unmatched to any gene: 3. The CDR3 has 15 amino acids. In germline, CDR1 is SGDLS, CDR2 YYNGEE. The chain's CDR3 is CASSVRTGAGNTIYF. Written as DNA, the CDR3 is TGTGCCAGCAGCGTACGTACAGGGGCTGGAAACACCATATATTTT.

This chain joins TRBV5-1 and TRBJ2-7; 16 nucleotides align to TRBD2. V was clipped by 5 bases and J by 7 bases; unmatched bases: 9. The CDR3 is 16 amino acids. Germline CDR1 SGHRS, CDR2 YFSETQ. CDR3 bases: TGCGCCAGCAGACCGGGACTAGCGGGGGGGCCGGGAGAGCAGTACTTC. Translation: CASRPGLAGGPGEQYF.

This chain links TRBV28 with TRBJ1-2, with 10 bases lining up with TRBD1. J was trimmed by 7 bases and V by 6 bases; bases with no gene match: 8. The CDR3 covers 14 residues. Germline V gene lookup returns CDR1 MDHEN and CDR2 SYDVKM. CDR3 DNA: TGTGCCAGCAGGGGGGACAGGGGTTACTCTGGCTACACCTTC. Translated: CASRGDRGYSGYTF.

The chain is built from TRBV6-6 and TRBJ1-6; D gene uncertain. The CDR3 loop spans 15 amino acids. CDR1 and CDR2 from the germline V gene are MNHNY and SVGAGI (reference sequence). V was cut by 2 bases and J by 0 bases, with 5 bases left in between. The CDR3 DNA reads as TGTGCCAGCAGTTACACGCGCTCCTATAATTCACCCCTCCACTTT. This gives the protein CASSYTRSYNSPLHF.

V and J are TRBV5-4 and TRBJ2-1, with 10 bases that match TRBD2. With 4 bases clipped from V and 2 bases from J, the junction kept 6 bases outside the gene matches. Germline V lookup: CDR1 SGHNT, CDR2 YYREEE (reference sequence). The CDR3 contains 16 residues. The DNA of the CDR3 is TGTGCCAGCAGCAAACCGGGACTAGCGACCTACAATGAGCAGTTCTTC. Translation: CASSKPGLATYNEQFF.

The chain couples TRBV2 to TRBJ2-1; 9 bases fit TRBD2. This CDR3 region has 15 residues. The germline CDR1 and CDR2 sequences are SNHLY and FYNNEI. Losses at the gene ends were 6 bases for V and 0 bases for J; bases not matched to a gene: 3. The CDR3 reads CASSTAGGSYNEQFF. DNA for the CDR3: TGTGCCAGCAGCACAGCGGGGGGCTCCTACAATGAGCAGTTCTTC.